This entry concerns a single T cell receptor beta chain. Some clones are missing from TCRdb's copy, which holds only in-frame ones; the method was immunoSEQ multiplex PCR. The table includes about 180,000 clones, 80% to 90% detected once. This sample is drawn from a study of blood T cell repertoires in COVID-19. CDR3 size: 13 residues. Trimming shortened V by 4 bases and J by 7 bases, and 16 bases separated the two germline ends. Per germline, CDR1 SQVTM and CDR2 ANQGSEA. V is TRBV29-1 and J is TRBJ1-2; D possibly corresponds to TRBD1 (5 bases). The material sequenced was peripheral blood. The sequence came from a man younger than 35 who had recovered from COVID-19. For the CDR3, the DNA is TGCAGCGTTGTCGGGGGAATCGAGGCTGGCTACACCTTC. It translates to CSVVGGIEAGYTF.